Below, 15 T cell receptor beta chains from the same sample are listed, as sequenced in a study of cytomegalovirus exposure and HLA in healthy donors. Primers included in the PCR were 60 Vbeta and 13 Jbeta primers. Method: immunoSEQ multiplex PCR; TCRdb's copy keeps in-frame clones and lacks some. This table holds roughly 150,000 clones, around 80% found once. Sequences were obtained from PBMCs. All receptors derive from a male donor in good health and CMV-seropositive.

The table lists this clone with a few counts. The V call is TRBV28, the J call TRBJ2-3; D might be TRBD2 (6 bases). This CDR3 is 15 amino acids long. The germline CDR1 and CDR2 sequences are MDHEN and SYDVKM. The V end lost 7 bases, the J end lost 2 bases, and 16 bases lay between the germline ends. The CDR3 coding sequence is TGTGCCAGCATTGTGAGCGGGTCGTTCACAGATACGCAGTATTTT. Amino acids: CASIVSGSFTDTQYF. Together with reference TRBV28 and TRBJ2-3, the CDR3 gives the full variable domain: DVKVTQSSRYLVKRTGEKVFLECVQDMDHENMFWYRQDPGLGLRLIYFSYDVKMKEKGDIPEGYSVSREKKERFSLILESASTNQTSMYLCASIVSGSFTDTQYFGPGTRLTVL.

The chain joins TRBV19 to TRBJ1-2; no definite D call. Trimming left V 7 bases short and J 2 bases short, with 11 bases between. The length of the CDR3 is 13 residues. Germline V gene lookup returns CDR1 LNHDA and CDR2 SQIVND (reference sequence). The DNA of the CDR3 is TGTGCCAGTACCACCCCACAGAACTATGGCTACACCTTC. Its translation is CASTTPQNYGYTF.

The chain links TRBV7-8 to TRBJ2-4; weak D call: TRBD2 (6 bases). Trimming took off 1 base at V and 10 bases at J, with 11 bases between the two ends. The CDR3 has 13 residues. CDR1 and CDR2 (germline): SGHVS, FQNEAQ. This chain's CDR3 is CASSLDGSGIQYF. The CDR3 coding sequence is TGTGCCAGCAGCTTAGACGGGAGTGGGATTCAGTACTTC.

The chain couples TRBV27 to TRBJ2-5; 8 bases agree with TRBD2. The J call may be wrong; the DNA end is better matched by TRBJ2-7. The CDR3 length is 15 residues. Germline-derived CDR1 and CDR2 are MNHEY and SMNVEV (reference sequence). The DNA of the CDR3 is TGTGCCAGCAGCCTCGCCCTGGCGGGAGGTGTCGAGCAGTACTTC. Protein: CASSLALAGGVEQYF.

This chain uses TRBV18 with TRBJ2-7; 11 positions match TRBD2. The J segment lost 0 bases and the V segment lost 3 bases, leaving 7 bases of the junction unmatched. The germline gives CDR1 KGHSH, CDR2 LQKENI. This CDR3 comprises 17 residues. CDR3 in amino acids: CASSPGTSGFSSYEQYF. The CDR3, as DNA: TGTGCCAGCTCACCCGGGACTAGCGGCTTCAGCTCCTACGAGCAGTACTTC.

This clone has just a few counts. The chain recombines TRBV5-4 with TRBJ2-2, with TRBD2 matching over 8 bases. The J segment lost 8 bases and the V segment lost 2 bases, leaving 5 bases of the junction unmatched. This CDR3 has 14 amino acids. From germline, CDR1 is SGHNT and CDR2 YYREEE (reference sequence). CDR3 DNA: TGTGCCAGCAGCTTAGCGGGAGTGGGTGGGGAGCTGTTTTTT. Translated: CASSLAGVGGELFF.

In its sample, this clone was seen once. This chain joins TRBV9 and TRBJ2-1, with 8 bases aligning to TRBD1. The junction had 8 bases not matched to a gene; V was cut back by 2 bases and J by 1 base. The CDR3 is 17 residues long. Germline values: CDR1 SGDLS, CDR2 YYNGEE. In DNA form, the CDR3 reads TGTGCCAGCAGCGTTACGGACAGGGTCTGGTCCTACAATGAGCAGTTCTTC. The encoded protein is CASSVTDRVWSYNEQFF.

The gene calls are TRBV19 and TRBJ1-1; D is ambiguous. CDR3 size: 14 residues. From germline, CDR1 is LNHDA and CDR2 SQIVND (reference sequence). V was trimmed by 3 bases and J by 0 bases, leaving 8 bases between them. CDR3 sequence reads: CASSIGGLNTEAFF. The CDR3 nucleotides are TGTGCCAGTAGTATTGGTGGGCTGAACACTGAAGCTTTCTTT.

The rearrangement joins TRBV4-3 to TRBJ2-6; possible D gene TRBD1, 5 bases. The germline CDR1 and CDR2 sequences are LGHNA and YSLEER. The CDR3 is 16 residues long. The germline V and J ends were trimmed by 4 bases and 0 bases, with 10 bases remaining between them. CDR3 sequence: CASSPTGVSGANVLTF. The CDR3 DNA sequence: TGCGCCAGCAGCCCCACAGGTGTCTCTGGGGCCAACGTCCTGACTTTC.

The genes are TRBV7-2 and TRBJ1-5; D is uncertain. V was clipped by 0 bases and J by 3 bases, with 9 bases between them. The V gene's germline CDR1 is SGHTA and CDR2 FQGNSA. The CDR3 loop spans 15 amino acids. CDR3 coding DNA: TGTGCCAGCAGCTTAGCGGGGAGAAACAATCAGCCCCAGCATTTT. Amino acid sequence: CASSLAGRNNQPQHF.

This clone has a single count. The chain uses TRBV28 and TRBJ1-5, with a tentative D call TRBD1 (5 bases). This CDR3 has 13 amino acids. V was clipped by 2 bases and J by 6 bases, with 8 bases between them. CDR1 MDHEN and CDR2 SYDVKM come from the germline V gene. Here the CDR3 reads CASSLGGVQPQHF. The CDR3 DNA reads TGTGCCAGCAGTTTAGGAGGGGTTCAGCCCCAGCATTTT. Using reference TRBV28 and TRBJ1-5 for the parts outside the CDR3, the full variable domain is DVKVTQSSRYLVKRTGEKVFLECVQDMDHENMFWYRQDPGLGLRLIYFSYDVKMKEKGDIPEGYSVSREKKERFSLILESASTNQTSMYLCASSLGGVQPQHFGDGTRLSIL.

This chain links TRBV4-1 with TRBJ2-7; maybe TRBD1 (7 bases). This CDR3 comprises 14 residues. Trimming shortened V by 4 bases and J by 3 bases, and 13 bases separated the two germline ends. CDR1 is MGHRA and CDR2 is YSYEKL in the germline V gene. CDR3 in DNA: TGCGCCAGCAGCCGGGCAGGGGGGCTCTACGAGCAGTACTTC. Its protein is CASSRAGGLYEQYF.

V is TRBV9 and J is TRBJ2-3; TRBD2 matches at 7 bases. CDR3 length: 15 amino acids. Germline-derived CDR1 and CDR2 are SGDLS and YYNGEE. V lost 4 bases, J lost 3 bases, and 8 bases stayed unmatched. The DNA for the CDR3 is TGTGCCAGCAGCCAATCTAGCGGCCCTACAGATACGCAGTATTTT. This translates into CASSQSSGPTDTQYF.

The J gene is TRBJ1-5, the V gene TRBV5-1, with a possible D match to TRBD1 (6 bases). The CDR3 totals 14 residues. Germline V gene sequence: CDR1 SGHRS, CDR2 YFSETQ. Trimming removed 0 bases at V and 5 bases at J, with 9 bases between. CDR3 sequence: CASSLEGGHQPQHF. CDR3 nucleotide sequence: TGCGCCAGCAGCTTGGAGGGGGGGCATCAGCCCCAGCATTTT. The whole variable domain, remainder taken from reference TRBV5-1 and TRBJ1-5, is KAGVTQTPRYLIKTRGQQVTLSCSPISGHRSVSWYQQTPGQGLQFLFEYFSETQRNKGNFPGRFSGRQFSNSRSEMNVSTLELGDSALYLCASSLEGGHQPQHFGDGTRLSIL.

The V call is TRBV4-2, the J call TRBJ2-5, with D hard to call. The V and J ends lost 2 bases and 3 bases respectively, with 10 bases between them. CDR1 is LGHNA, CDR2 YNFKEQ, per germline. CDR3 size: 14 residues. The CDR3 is CASSQFWQEETQYF. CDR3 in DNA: TGTGCCAGCAGCCAATTCTGGCAGGAAGAGACCCAGTACTTC.